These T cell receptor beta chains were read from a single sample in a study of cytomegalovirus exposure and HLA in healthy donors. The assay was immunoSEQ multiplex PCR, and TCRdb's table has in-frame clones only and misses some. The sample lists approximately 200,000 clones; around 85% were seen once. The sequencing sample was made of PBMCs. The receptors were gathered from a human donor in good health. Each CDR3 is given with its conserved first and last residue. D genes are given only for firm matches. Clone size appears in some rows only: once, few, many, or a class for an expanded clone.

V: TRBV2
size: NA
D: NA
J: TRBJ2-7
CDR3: CASEGSIEGPEQYF
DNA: TGTGCCAGCGAGGGTTCGATAGAGGGCCCCGAGCAGTACTTC

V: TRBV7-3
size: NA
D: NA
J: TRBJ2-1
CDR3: CASSLEERREQFF
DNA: TGTGCCAGCAGCTTAGAGGAAAGGCGGGAGCAGTTCTTC

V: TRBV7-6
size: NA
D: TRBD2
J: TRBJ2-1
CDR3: CASSLGPAGGYNEQFF
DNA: TGTGCCAGCAGCTTAGGTCCGGCGGGAGGGTACAATGAGCAGTTCTTC

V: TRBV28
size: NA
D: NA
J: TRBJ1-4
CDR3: CASSSQGGSANEKLFF
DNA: TGTGCCAGCAGTTCCCAGGGAGGGTCAGCTAATGAAAAACTGTTTTTT

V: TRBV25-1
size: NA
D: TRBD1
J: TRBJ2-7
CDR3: CASSFDRGEQYF
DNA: TGTGCCAGCAGTTTCGACAGGGGTGAGCAGTACTTC

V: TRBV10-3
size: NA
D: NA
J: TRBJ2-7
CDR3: CAISESTGYEQYF
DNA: TGTGCCATCAGTGAGTCGACAGGCTACGAGCAGTACTTC

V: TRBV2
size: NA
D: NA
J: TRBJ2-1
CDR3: CASRREATAKDGEQFF
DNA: TGTGCCAGCCGAAGAGAGGCTACCGCCAAGGATGGTGAGCAGTTCTTC

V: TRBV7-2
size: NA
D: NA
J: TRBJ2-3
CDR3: CASTLTDTQYF
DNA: TGTGCCAGCACCCTCACAGATACGCAGTATTTT

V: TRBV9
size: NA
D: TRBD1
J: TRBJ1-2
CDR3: CASSVMGQTNYGYTF
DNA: TGTGCCAGCAGCGTCATGGGACAGACTAACTATGGCTACACCTTC

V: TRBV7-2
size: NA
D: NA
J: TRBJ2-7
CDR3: CASSLVETGPYEQYF
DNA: TGTGCCAGCAGCTTAGTGGAGACAGGCCCCTACGAGCAGTACTTC

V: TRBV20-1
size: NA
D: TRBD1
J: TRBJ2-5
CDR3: CSGTGKETQYF
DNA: TGCAGTGGGACAGGGAAAGAGACCCAGTACTTC

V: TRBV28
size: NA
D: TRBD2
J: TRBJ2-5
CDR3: CAIRGVQGETQYF
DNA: TGTGCCATCCGGGGGGTTCAGGGAGAGACCCAGTACTTC

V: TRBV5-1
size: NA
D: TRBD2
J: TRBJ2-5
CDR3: CASSLASSSGETQYF
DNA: TGCGCCAGCAGCTTGGCCTCGTCTAGCGGAGAGACCCAGTACTTC

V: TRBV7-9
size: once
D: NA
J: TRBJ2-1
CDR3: CSSSFLLEGQFF
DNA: TGTTCCAGCAGCTTCCTATTAGAGGGGCAGTTCTTC

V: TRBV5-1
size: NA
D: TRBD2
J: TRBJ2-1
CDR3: CASSLGRLAAYNEQFF
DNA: TGCGCCAGCAGCTTGGGAAGACTAGCGGCCTACAATGAGCAGTTCTTC

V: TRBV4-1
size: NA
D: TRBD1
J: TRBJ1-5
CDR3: CASSSTGGIFQPQHF
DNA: TGCGCCAGCAGCTCGACAGGGGGGATCTTCCAGCCCCAGCATTTT

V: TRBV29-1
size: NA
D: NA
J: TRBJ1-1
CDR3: CSVVARLNTEAFF
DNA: TGCAGCGTTGTAGCGCGCTTGAACACTGAAGCTTTCTTT

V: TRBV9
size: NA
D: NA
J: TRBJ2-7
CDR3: CASSVDWGSYEQYF
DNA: TGTGCCAGCAGCGTAGATTGGGGCTCCTACGAGCAGTACTTC

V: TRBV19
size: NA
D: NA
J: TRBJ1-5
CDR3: CASSQDRPHQPQHF
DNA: TGTGCCAGTAGTCAAGACAGGCCTCATCAGCCCCAGCATTTT

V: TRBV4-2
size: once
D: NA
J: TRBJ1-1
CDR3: CASSLSLTGSTEAFF
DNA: TGTGCCAGCAGCCTATCATTAACAGGGTCCACTGAAGCTTTCTTT

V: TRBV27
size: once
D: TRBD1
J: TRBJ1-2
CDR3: CASRTGGLGYTF
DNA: TGTGCCAGCAGGACAGGGGGACTTGGCTACACCTTC

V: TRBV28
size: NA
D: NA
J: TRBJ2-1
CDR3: CASSLSGDNPLGRQFF
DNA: TGTGCCAGCAGTTTATCCGGGGACAACCCGTTGGGTCGGCAGTTCTTC

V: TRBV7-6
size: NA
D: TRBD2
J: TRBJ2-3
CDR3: CASSSYSGRGDTQYF
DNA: TGTGCCAGCAGTTCTTACAGCGGGAGAGGCGATACGCAGTATTTT

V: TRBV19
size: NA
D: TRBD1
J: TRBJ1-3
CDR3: CASMLGTALSGNTIYF
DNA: TGTGCCAGTATGCTGGGGACAGCCCTCTCTGGAAACACCATATATTTT

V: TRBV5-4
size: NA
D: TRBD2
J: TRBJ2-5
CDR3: CASSPRTSGRAVTQYF
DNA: TGTGCCAGCAGCCCTAGGACTAGCGGGAGGGCCGTGACCCAGTACTTC

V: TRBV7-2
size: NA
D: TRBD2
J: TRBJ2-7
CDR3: CASSQGLAFQYF
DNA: TGTGCCAGCAGCCAGGGACTAGCGTTCCAGTACTTC

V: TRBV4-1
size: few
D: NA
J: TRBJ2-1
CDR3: CASSQEVQGFYNEQFF
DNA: TGCGCCAGCAGCCAAGAGGTCCAGGGTTTCTACAATGAGCAGTTCTTC

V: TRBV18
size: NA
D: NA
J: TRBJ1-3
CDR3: CASSPDRDSTIYF
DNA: TGTGCCAGCTCACCAGACAGAGATAGCACCATATATTTT

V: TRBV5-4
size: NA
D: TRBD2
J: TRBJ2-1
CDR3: CASRDGLAGLYNEQFF
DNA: TGTGCCAGCAGAGACGGACTAGCGGGGCTCTACAATGAGCAGTTCTTC

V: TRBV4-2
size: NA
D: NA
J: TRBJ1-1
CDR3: CASSRQINWSTEAFF
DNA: TGTGCCAGCAGCCGCCAGATAAATTGGAGCACTGAAGCTTTCTTT

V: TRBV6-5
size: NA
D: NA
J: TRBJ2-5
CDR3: CASSGRRSVETQYF
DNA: TGTGCCAGCTCTGGCAGGAGGTCGGTAGAGACCCAGTACTTC

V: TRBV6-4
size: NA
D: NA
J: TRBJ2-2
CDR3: CASRATQGIGELFF
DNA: TGTGCCAGCAGAGCGACCCAGGGAATCGGGGAGCTGTTTTTT

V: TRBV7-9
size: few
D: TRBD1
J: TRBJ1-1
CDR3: CSSSPPGQGEAFF
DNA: TGTTCCAGCAGCCCCCCGGGACAGGGGGAAGCTTTCTTT

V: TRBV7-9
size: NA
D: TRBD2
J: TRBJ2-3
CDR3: CASSLPSSGNSDTQYF
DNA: TGTGCCAGCAGCTTACCCTCTAGCGGGAATTCAGATACGCAGTATTTT

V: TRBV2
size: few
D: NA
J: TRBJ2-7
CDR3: CASSLRGARTSYEQYF
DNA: TGTGCCAGCAGCCTCAGGGGAGCTCGGACTTCCTACGAGCAGTACTTC

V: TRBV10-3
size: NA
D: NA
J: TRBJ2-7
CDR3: CATGLGGNYEQYF
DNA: TGTGCCACCGGACTGGGGGGAAACTACGAGCAGTACTTC

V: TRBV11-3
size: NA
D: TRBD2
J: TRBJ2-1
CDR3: CASSLSRGRSNEQFF
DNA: TGTGCCAGCAGCTTATCGCGCGGGAGGAGCAATGAGCAGTTCTTC

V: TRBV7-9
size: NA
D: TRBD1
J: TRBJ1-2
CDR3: CASSSRPRTGGLGYTF
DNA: TGTGCCAGCAGCTCTAGGCCCAGGACAGGGGGCCTTGGCTACACCTTC

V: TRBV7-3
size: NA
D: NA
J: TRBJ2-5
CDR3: CASSLGGRRETQYF
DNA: TGTGCCAGCAGCTTAGGTGGCCGGCGGGAGACCCAGTACTTC

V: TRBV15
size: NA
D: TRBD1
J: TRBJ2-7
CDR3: CATSRYRGQNEQYF
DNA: TGTGCCACCAGCAGATACAGGGGGCAGAACGAGCAGTACTTC

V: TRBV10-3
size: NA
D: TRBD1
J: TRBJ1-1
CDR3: CAISLEGAAEAFF
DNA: TGTGCCATCAGCTTGGAGGGGGCAGCTGAAGCTTTCTTT

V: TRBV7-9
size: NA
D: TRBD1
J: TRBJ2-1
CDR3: CASSPTRTGGRKLTNEQFF
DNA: TGTGCCAGCAGCCCAACTCGGACAGGGGGCCGTAAATTGACGAATGAGCAGTTCTTC

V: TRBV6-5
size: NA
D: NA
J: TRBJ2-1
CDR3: CASSYVGLNLYNEQFF
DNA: TGTGCCAGCAGTTACGTGGGCCTAAATCTCTACAATGAGCAGTTCTTC